This TCR beta chain is from a study of identical twins (dated by TCRdb to 2016 to 2017). Notes on the research overall: To test whether fetal clonotypes persist, the study used deep sequencing on TCR alpha and beta repertoires from monozygotic twins, unrelated adults of various ages, and cord blood. To rule out contamination, the twin experiments were replicated at different times with different library preparation protocols.

The library was produced with 5' RACE. Sequencing relied on an Illumina HiSeq 2000. Template switching introduced a universal primer binding site; the final cDNA contained a unique molecular identifier, enabling accurate counting of TCR cDNA molecules. Specific primers in the conserved constant-segment region were used to synthesize first-strand cDNA for the TCR alpha and beta chains. Each cDNA library was double barcoded, with a SMART-Mk sample barcode plus Illumina barcodes, to control for contamination. TruSeq adapter sequences and Illumina sample barcodes were added in two successive PCR steps. TCR alpha and beta cDNA libraries were sequenced on the Illumina HiSeq platform with custom primers. As for the authors' bioinformatics: MiGEC was used to process raw reads and extract unique molecular identifiers, and MiXCR was used to find CDR3 positions. Recombination models were inferred per individual with the repgenHMM and IGoR tools using an EM algorithm. The tcR package in R was used for shared clonotype analysis, with sharing normalized by the product of cloneset sizes. Out-of-frame nonproductive sequences were analyzed to study raw recombination free of thymic and clonal selection effects. The public reads were run again by TCRdb, first through fastp at Q25 and then through MiXCR, and only productive beta chains were kept. Entries that share a CDR3 protein sequence are merged under the most common genes and DNA. What appears here as the V and J calls and clone size reflects TCRdb's work, not the paper's. Here the sample has a few hundred thousand distinct CDR3 sequences; 9% to 10% occur a single time. The ten most abundant clones make up 7.5% to 9.5% of the sample.

The research as a whole found: Because the same donors could not be followed over many years, the conclusions relied on cross-sectional statistical analysis. The excess sharing between twins in beta out-of-frame sequences was weaker because fewer shared sequences reduced the signal-to-noise ratio. Fewer insertions were carried by abundant cord blood beta clonotypes, a similar but weaker trend appeared in young adult naive repertoires, and no such trend appeared in memory repertoires. Invariant T cells such as MAIT and iNKT could partly confound zero-insertion analyses, though diverse VJ usage argued against this for most clonotypes. In monozygotic twins, out-of-frame TCR alpha sharing was systematically underestimated by recombination models, although the models agreed with sharing between unrelated individuals. Compared with coincidental sharing between unrelated individuals, an excess of low generation-probability sequences was observed among out-of-frame TCR alpha sequences shared between twins.

Reading the germline V gene gives CDR1 SGHAT and CDR2 FQNNGV. Counted from cysteine to phenylalanine, this CDR3 has 15 amino acids. The DNA shown is the 45-base CDR3, in frame from base 1. V is cut back by 6 bases and J by 10 bases, with 10 bases in the junction unmatched. All donors were healthy Caucasians. Three unrelated non-twin adults were also sequenced: a male aged 18 to 29, a male aged 50 to 60 and a female aged 50 to 60. Using Miltenyi CD45RO+ enrichment and human naive T-cell isolation kits, memory (CD45RO+) and naive T cells were isolated from PBMC. This clonotype was detected only a few times. This clone's antigen is unknown. Base qualities are not recorded, but no much larger clone differs from it by a single base.

Sequenced material: naive T cells sorted from blood. What the cell subset or site label conveys for this sample: cells isolated with a human naive T-cell isolation kit. The rearrangement combines TRBV11-2 with TRBJ2-1; 12 bases in between match TRBD2. This TCR derives from a woman between 50 and 59 years old in good health. In nucleotide form, the sequence is TGTGCCAGCAGAAAACCGGGACTAGCGGGCTTGGAGCAGTTCTTC. It encodes CASRKPGLAGLEQFF.